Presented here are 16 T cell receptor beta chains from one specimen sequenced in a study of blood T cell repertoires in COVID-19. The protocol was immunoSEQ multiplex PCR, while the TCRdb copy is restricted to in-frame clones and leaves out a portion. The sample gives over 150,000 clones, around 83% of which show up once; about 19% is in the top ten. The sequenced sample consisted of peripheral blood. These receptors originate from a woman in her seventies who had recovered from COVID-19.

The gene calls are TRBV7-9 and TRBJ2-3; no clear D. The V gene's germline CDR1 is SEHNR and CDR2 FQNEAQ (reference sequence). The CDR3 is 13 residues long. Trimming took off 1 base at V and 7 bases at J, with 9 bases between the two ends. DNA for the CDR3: TGTGCCAGCAGCTTAGTGGGCTACAATACGCAGTATTTT. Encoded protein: CASSLVGYNTQYF.

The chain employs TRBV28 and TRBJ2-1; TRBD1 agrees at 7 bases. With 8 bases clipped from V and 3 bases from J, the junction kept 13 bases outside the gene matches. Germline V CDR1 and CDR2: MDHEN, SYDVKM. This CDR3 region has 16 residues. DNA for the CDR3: TGTGCCAGCCCACCCCACGGCGGACAGGACTACAATGAGCAGTTCTTC. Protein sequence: CASPPHGGQDYNEQFF.

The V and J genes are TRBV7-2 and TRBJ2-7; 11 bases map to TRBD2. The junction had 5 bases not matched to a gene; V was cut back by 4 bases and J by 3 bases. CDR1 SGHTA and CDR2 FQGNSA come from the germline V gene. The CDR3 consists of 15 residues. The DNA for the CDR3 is TGTGCCAGCAGCTCTAGTGGGACTAGCGGCTACGAGCAGTACTTC. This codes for CASSSSGTSGYEQYF.

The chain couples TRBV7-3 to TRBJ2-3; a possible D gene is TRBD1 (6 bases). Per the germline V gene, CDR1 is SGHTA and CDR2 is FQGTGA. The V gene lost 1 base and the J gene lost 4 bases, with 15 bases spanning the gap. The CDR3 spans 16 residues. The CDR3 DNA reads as TGTGCCAGCAGCTTAAGCGGGCAGGGGATGTCAGATACGCAGTATTTT. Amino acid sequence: CASSLSGQGMSDTQYF.

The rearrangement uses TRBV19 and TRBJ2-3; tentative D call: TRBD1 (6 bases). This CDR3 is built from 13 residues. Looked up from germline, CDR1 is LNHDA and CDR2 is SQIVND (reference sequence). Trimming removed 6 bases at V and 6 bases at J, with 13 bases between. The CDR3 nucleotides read TGTGCCAGTAGCCACGAGGGGGTGGATACGCAGTATTTT. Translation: CASSHEGVDTQYF.

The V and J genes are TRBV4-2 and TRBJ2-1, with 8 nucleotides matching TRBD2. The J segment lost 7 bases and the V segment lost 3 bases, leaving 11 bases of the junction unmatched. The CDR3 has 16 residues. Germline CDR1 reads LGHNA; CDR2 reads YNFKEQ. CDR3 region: CASSQGGREGSNEQFF. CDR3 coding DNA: TGTGCCAGCAGCCAGGGCGGCCGGGAGGGCAGTAATGAGCAGTTCTTC.

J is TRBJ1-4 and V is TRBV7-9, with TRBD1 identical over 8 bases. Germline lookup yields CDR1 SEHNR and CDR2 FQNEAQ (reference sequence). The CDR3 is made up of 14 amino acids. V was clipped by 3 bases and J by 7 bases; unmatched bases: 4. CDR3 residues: CASSFGTGGEKLFF. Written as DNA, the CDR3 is TGTGCCAGCAGCTTCGGGACAGGCGGTGAAAAACTGTTTTTT.

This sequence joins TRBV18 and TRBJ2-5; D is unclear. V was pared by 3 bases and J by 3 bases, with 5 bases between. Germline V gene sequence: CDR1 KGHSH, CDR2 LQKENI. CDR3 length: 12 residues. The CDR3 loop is CASSPEEETQYF. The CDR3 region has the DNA TGTGCCAGCTCACCCGAGGAAGAGACCCAGTACTTC. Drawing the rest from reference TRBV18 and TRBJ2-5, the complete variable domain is NAGVMQNPRHLVRRRGQEARLRCSPMKGHSHVYWYRQLPEEGLKFMVYLQKENIIDESGMPKERFSAEFPKEGPSILRIQQVVRGDSAAYFCASSPEEETQYFGPGTRLLVL.

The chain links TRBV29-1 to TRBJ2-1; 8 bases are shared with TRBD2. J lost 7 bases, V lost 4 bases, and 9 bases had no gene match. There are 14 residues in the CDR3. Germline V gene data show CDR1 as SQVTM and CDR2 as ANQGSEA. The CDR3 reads CSVGPAGAANEQFF. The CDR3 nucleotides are TGCAGCGTTGGACCAGCGGGGGCGGCAAATGAGCAGTTCTTC.

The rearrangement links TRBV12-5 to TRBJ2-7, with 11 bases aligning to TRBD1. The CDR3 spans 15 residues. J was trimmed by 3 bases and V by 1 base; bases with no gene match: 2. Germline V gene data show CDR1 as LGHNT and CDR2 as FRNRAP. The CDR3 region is CASGLGDRGDYEQYF. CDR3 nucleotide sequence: TGTGCTAGTGGTTTGGGGGACAGGGGGGACTACGAGCAGTACTTC. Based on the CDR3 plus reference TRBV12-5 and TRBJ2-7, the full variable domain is DARVTQTPRHKVTEMGQEVTMRCQPILGHNTVFWYRQTMMQGLELLAYFRNRAPLDDSGMPKDRFSAEMPDATLATLKIQPSEPRDSAVYFCASGLGDRGDYEQYFGPGTRLTVT.

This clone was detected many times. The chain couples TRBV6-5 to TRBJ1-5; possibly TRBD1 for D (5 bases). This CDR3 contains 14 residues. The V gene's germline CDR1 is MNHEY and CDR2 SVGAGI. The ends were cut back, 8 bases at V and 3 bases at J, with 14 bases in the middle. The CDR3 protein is CASGRGQSNQPQHF. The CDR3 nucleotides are TGTGCCAGCGGGCGCGGACAATCCAATCAGCCCCAGCATTTT.

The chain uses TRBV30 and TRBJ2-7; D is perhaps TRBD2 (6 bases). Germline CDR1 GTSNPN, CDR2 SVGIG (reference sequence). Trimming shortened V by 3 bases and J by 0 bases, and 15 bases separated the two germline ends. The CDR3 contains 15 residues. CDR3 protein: CAWSAKGRDSYEQYF. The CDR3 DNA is TGTGCCTGGAGCGCAAAGGGGCGGGACTCCTACGAGCAGTACTTC.

This CDR3 is CASSPQGSDTEAFF. CDR3 nucleotide sequence: TGCGCCAGCAGCCCACAGGGTTCGGACACTGAAGCTTTCTTT. V gene TRBV5-1 combines with J gene TRBJ1-1; D might be TRBD1 (6 bases). V was cut by 4 bases and J by 3 bases, with 13 bases left in between. In germline, CDR1 is SGHRS, CDR2 YFSETQ. The CDR3 runs to 14 residues.

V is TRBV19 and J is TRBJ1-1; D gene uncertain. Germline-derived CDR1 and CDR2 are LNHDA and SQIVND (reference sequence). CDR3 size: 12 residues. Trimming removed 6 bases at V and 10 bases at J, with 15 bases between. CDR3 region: CASSPSTARAFF. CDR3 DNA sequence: TGTGCCAGTAGCCCCTCGACCGCTAGAGCTTTCTTT.

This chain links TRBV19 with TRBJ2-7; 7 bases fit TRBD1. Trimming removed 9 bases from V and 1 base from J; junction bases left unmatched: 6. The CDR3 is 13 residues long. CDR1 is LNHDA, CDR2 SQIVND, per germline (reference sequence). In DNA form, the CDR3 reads TGTGCCAGCCAGAACAGGGGATCCTACGAGCAGTACTTC. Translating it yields CASQNRGSYEQYF.

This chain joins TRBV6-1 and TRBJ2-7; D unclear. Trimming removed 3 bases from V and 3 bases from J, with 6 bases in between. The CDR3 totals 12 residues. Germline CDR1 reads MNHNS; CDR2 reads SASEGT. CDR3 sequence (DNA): TGTGCCAGCAGTGAGTGGCACTACGAGCAGTACTTC. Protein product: CASSEWHYEQYF.